This TCR beta chain was retrieved from a study of blood T cell repertoires in COVID-19. In the authors' workflow: How many nucleated cells were present was estimated from reference gene primer amplification. Clones were read by immunoSEQ multiplex PCR, and TCRdb kept only the in-frame ones, dropping some. V, J and clone size derive from that table, while D and trimming were established from the DNA sequence. This sample has 200,000 to 300,000 clones, with around 88% found just once. CDR3 length: 15 residues. V lost 5 bases and J lost 1, with 13 bases in between. Germline CDR1 reads KGHDR; CDR2 reads SFDVKD.

Sequenced input: PBMCs or T cells enriched from blood (not recorded which). The chain employs TRBV24-1 and TRBJ1-2, with D tentatively TRBD1 (5 bases). The source of this sequence is a woman younger than 45 who had recovered from COVID-19. CDR3 sequence reads: CATSGREGSNYGYTF. The CDR3 DNA sequence: TGTGCCACCAGTGGCAGGGAAGGAAGTAACTATGGCTACACCTTC.